This T cell receptor (beta chain) was found in a study of CD8 T cells in ankylosing spondylitis (TCRdb year 2017). A note on the overall study: The study set out to find disease-linked TCR variants by profiling T cell receptor beta repertoires in ankylosing spondylitis patients and healthy donors. The whole study cohort included over a hundred healthy donors and some 27 ankylosing spondylitis patients. Peripheral blood was sampled, and synovial fluid was also collected from ankylosing spondylitis patients. Beyond this particular receptor, the publication reports: A CD8+ phenotype was shown by the disease-linked clones, which were found at relatively low frequencies in peripheral blood. A TCR beta motif made up of several highly homologous amino acid variants appeared to be characteristic of blood from ankylosing spondylitis patients. Some motif variants were previously reported in synovial fluid and blood of reactive arthritis patients, suggesting common disease-initiation mechanisms. The disease-linked clones were reported to be significantly enriched in matched synovial fluid samples from ankylosing spondylitis patients.

Instrument on record: Illumina HiSeq 2500. TCR beta libraries were prepared by quantitative 5'-RACE with molecular barcodes. The original methods were these. To identify disease-linked TCR variants, a new computational method was used, one built on a probabilistic model of VDJ rearrangement. TCRdb itself trimmed the public reads at Q25 with fastp, ran MiXCR and retained productive beta chains. CDR3 protein duplicates are merged, each entry listing the most common genes and DNA. The V and J calls, along with clone size, are taken from TCRdb and not from the paper's own processing. The sample yields approximately 140,000 distinct CDR3 sequences; roughly 8% were counted once. 7.3% of the sample is in the top ten clones. Synovial fluid samples were paired with blood samples taken from the same ankylosing spondylitis patients. As to this clonotype: The antigen it binds to is not known. Within one base of it there is no much larger clone, and no base qualities were kept.

The CDR3, from cysteine to phenylalanine, totals 18 residues. This entry keeps only the CDR3 DNA: 54 bases, framed from base 1. The CDR1 and CDR2 encoded by the germline V gene (reference sequence) are LNHNV and YYDKDF. V loses 3 bases, J loses 1 base, and the germline ends lie 19 bases apart. The rearranged segments are TRBV15 and TRBJ1-5, with TRBD1 perhaps the D gene, on 5 matching bases. The sequencing input was synovial fluid, either unsorted or a sorted T cell fraction (not recorded which). The TCR was taken from a male donor with ankylosing spondylitis. The CDR3 protein is CATSSHPGPGGSNQPQHF. The DNA sequence is TGTGCCACCAGCAGCCATCCGGGACCGGGGGGGAGCAATCAGCCCCAGCATTTT.